What follows are 5 T cell receptor beta chains derived from one specimen sequenced in a study of blood T cell repertoires in COVID-19. Clones were read by immunoSEQ multiplex PCR, and TCRdb kept only the in-frame ones, dropping some. This sample yields more than 50,000 clones, of which 74% are seen a single time; 28% belongs to the top ten. The sequencing input was peripheral blood. The receptors come from a woman of 80 years or more with acute or convalescent COVID-19.

The gene calls are TRBV5-1 and TRBJ1-4, with D perhaps TRBD1 (6 bases). The ends were cut back, 4 bases at V and 6 bases at J, with 13 bases in the middle. The CDR3 extends over 14 amino acids. Germline V gene data show CDR1 as SGHRS and CDR2 as YFSETQ. Written as DNA, the CDR3 is TGCGCCAGCAGCGAACAGGGTTTAGATGAAAAACTGTTTTTT. It is translated as CASSEQGLDEKLFF.

V usage is TRBV11-3 and J usage is TRBJ1-1; 11 bases map to TRBD1. Looked up from germline, CDR1 is SGHNT and CDR2 is YENEEA. Trimming cost V 5 bases and J 6 bases; bases outside gene matches: 8. The CDR3 covers 15 residues. This CDR3 reads CASSMRDRGSAEAFF. The CDR3 DNA sequence: TGTGCCAGCAGCATGAGGGACAGGGGGTCGGCTGAAGCTTTCTTT.

V gene TRBV19 combines with J gene TRBJ2-1; TRBD2 agrees at 13 bases. Germline V gives CDR1 LNHDA, CDR2 SQIVND (reference sequence). This CDR3 is 16 amino acids long. V lost 5 bases, J lost 10 bases, and 11 bases stayed unmatched. CDR3 in DNA: TGTGCCAGTAGTTCGACCGGGACTAGCGGGACGGGAGAGCAGTTCTTC. It codes for CASSSTGTSGTGEQFF.

This clone was seen a few times. The genes are TRBV7-2 and TRBJ2-3; no definite D call. The CDR3 has 15 residues. Looked up from germline, CDR1 is SGHTA and CDR2 is FQGNSA. Trimming took off 7 bases at V and 1 base at J, with 15 bases between the two ends. The CDR3 DNA follows: TGTGCCAGCACCTTGATCCGGGTGGGCACAGATACGCAGTATTTT. It specifies CASTLIRVGTDTQYF.

This clone showed up just once. V is TRBV6-5 and J is TRBJ1-2; D is unclear. Germline-derived CDR1 and CDR2 are MNHEY and SVGAGI. This CDR3 is built from 11 residues. V was pared by 7 bases and J by 8 bases, with 11 bases between. CDR3: CASTAGTGYTF. CDR3 sequence (DNA): TGTGCCAGCACCGCAGGTACCGGCTACACCTTC.